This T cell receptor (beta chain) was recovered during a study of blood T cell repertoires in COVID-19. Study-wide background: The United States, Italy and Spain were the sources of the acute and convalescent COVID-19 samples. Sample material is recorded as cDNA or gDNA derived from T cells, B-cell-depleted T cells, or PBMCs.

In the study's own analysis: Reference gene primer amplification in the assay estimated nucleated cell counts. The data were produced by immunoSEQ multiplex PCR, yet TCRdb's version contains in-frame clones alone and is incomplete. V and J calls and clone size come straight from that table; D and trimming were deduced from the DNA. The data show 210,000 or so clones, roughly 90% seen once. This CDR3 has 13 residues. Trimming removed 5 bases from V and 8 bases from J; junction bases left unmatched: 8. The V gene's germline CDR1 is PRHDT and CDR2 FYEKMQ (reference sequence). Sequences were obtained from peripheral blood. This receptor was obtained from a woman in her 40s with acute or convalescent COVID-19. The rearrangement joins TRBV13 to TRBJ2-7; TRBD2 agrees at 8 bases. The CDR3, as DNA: TGTGCCAGCAGCCTGCGGGGGGCCGACCAGCAGTACGTC. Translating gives CASSLRGADQQYV.